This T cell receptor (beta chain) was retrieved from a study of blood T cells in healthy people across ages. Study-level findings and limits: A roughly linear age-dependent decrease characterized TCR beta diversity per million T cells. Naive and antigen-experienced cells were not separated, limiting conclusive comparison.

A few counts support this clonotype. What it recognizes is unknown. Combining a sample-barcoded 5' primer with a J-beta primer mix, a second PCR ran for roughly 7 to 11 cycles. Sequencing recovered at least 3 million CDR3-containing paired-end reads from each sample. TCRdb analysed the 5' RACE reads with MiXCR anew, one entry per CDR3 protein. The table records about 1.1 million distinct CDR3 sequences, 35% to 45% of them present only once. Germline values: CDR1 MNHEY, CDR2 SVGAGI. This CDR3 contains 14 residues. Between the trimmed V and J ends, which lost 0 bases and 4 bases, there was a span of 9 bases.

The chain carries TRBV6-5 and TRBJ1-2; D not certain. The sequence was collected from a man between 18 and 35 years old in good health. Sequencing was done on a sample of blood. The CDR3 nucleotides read TGTGCCAGCAGTTACTCTGGCGGTCTCTATGGCTACACCTTC. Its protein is CASSYSGGLYGYTF.